The next 15 T cell receptor beta chains were all read from a single sample in a study of shared clonotypes between healthy human individuals. Naive CD8 cells were CD45RO-negative, positively selected for CCR7, excluding terminally differentiated effector memory CD45RA+ cells. TCRdb keeps only in-frame clones here, not all; method: immunoSEQ multiplex PCR. The repertoire has some 2 million clones, 85% to 95% of them found once; the top ten carry more than 0.95%. Sequencing used naive CD8+ T cells sorted from blood. The receptors derive from a man younger than 35 in good health.

The chain joins TRBV2 to TRBJ2-1, with 8 bases identical to TRBD2. The V segment lost 1 base and the J segment 8 bases; nucleotides outside the gene matches: 4. Germline V gene lookup returns CDR1 SNHLY and CDR2 FYNNEI. The CDR3 totals 14 residues. CDR3 loop: CASSEGGLVHEQFF. The DNA for the CDR3 is TGTGCCAGCAGTGAAGGGGGACTAGTTCATGAGCAGTTCTTC.

The rearrangement links TRBV2 to TRBJ1-5; TRBD1 matches at 7 bases. CDR3 length: 14 residues. CDR1 and CDR2 from the germline V gene are SNHLY and FYNNEI. V trimming: 6 bases; J trimming: 3 bases; junction bases outside the gene matches: 5. The CDR3 DNA reads as TGTGCCAGCAGCTGGGACAGTGTCAATCAGCCCCAGCATTTT. Translated: CASSWDSVNQPQHF.

This clone showed up just once. The chain combines TRBV27 with TRBJ2-7, with D maybe TRBD1 (6 bases). The CDR3 totals 13 residues. Germline V gene lookup returns CDR1 MNHEY and CDR2 SMNVEV (reference sequence). V gave up 4 bases and J gave up 2 bases, with 9 bases separating them. DNA for the CDR3: TGTGCCAGCAGTTACGGGGACACCTACGAGCAGTACTTC. This encodes CASSYGDTYEQYF.

The V call is TRBV5-6, the J call TRBJ2-1; possibly TRBD1 for D (6 bases). CDR3 length: 14 amino acids. The V gene's germline CDR1 is SGHDT and CDR2 YYEEEE. The ends were cut back, 4 bases at V and 4 bases at J, with 12 bases in the middle. The DNA of the CDR3 is TGTGCCAGCAGCGAAGAACAGGGATACAATGAGCAGTTCTTC. As protein: CASSEEQGYNEQFF.

CDR3 sequence (DNA): TGTGCCAGTAGAGAGACAGCGGGGAGCACTGAAGCTTTCTTT. Its translation: CASRETAGSTEAFF. The chain uses TRBV19 and TRBJ1-1; TRBD1 is a possible D gene (5 bases). Germline CDR1 LNHDA, CDR2 SQIVND (reference sequence). The CDR3 is 14 amino acids. V was pared by 6 bases and J by 4 bases, with 15 bases between.

Comments on this clone: Germline is not matched at one junction end, which may reflect a read error. The chain carries TRBV7-7 and TRBJ1-5; D gene ambiguous. There are 13 residues in the CDR3. Germline-derived CDR1 and CDR2 are SSHAT and FNYEAQ (reference sequence). Written as DNA, the CDR3 is TGTGCTAGCAGCTTAGCGGAGGATCAGCCCCAGCATTTT. Translated, it gives CASSLAEDQPQHF.

The rearrangement joins TRBV27 to TRBJ1-1; D unresolved. Between the trimmed V and J ends, which lost 5 bases and 7 bases, there was a span of 11 bases. CDR3 length equals 12 residues. From germline, CDR1 is MNHEY and CDR2 SMNVEV (reference sequence). DNA of the CDR3: TGTGCCAGCAGTCATTACGGAGATGAAGCTTTCTTT. This encodes CASSHYGDEAFF.

The genes are TRBV7-8 and TRBJ1-2, with D unresolved. There are 13 residues in the CDR3. Germline V gives CDR1 SGHVS, CDR2 FQNEAQ. V was trimmed by 3 bases and J by 4 bases, leaving 9 bases between them. The CDR3 region is CASSLGIFYGYTF. The DNA of the CDR3 is TGTGCCAGCAGCTTGGGGATCTTCTATGGCTACACCTTC.

The chain is built from TRBV9 and TRBJ1-1; 8 bases map to TRBD1. Germline trimming cut 3 bases from V and 2 bases from J; bases unmatched to any gene: 6. Germline V gene data show CDR1 as SGDLS and CDR2 as YYNGEE. The CDR3 runs to 15 residues. The CDR3, as DNA: TGTGCCAGCAGCGGAGGGACAGGCCATAACACTGAAGCTTTCTTT. This translates into CASSGGTGHNTEAFF.

The chain combines TRBV4-1 with TRBJ2-7; 9 bases map to TRBD2. The CDR3 sequence is 16 residues long. The J segment lost 4 bases and the V segment lost 3 bases, leaving 10 bases of the junction unmatched. Germline values: CDR1 MGHRA, CDR2 YSYEKL. The CDR3 is CASSHFSGRMGYEQYF. The CDR3 DNA reads as TGCGCCAGCAGCCATTTTAGCGGGAGAATGGGGTACGAGCAGTACTTC.

This chain joins TRBV5-4 and TRBJ2-7, with 7 bases fitting TRBD1. The CDR3 runs to 14 residues. With V trimmed by 4 bases and J by 0 bases, 4 bases remained unmatched. CDR1 and CDR2 (germline): SGHNT, YYREEE (reference sequence). For the CDR3, the DNA is TGTGCCAGCAGCGGGGACAGCGGCTCCTACGAGCAGTACTTC. Amino acids: CASSGDSGSYEQYF.

The chain joins TRBV18 to TRBJ2-7; D is undetermined. Per germline, CDR1 KGHSH and CDR2 LQKENI. Trimming took off 0 bases at V and 1 base at J, with 7 bases between the two ends. The CDR3 consists of 14 residues. The CDR3 here is CASSPPRRSYEQYF. In nucleotides, the CDR3 is TGTGCCAGCTCACCACCGCGCCGGTCCTACGAGCAGTACTTC. Together with reference TRBV18 and TRBJ2-7, the CDR3 gives the full variable domain: NAGVMQNPRHLVRRRGQEARLRCSPMKGHSHVYWYRQLPEEGLKFMVYLQKENIIDESGMPKERFSAEFPKEGPSILRIQQVVRGDSAAYFCASSPPRRSYEQYFGPGTRLTVT.

V is TRBV21-1 and J is TRBJ1-6; the D call in the table, TRBD1, was not verified against the DNA. TRBV21-1 is flagged as a pseudogene. There are 14 residues in the CDR3. The CDR3 DNA reads TGTGCCAGCAGGAGTGAGGGGGCGGTTTCACCCCTCCACTTT. Translation: CASRSEGAVSPLHF.

This sequence joins TRBV9 and TRBJ1-1, with a tentative D call TRBD1 (5 bases). CDR3 length: 15 residues. Germline V gives CDR1 SGDLS, CDR2 YYNGEE. V was trimmed by 0 bases and J by 4 bases, leaving 13 bases between them. The CDR3 spells CASSVDGGGGTEAFF. CDR3 in DNA: TGTGCCAGCAGCGTAGATGGCGGGGGAGGCACTGAAGCTTTCTTT. Combining the CDR3 with reference TRBV9 and TRBJ1-1 gives the whole variable domain DSGVTQTPKHLITATGQRVTLRCSPRSGDLSVYWYQQSLDQGLQFLIQYYNGEERAKGNILERFSAQQFPDLHSELNLSSLELGDSALYFCASSVDGGGGTEAFFGQGTRLTVV.

The chain employs TRBV6-1 and TRBJ2-1; D is possibly TRBD1 or TRBD2 (5 bases each). Trimming took off 5 bases at V and 1 base at J, with 12 bases between the two ends. The CDR3 sequence is 15 residues long. Germline assignment: CDR1 MNHNS and CDR2 SASEGT. This CDR3 reads CASSHGADSYNEQFF. For the CDR3, the DNA is TGTGCCAGCAGTCACGGGGCAGATTCCTACAATGAGCAGTTCTTC.